This T cell receptor beta chain was retrieved from a study of blood T cell repertoires in COVID-19. Across the whole study: From the United States, Italy and Spain came samples of acute and convalescent COVID-19.

Unmatched junction bases numbered 11, after V lost 4 bases and J lost 5 bases. Germline lookup yields CDR1 ENHRY and CDR2 SYGVKD. This CDR3 spans 17 amino acids. This clone was picked up one time. Per the original methods: Quantification of nucleated cells was approximated via reference gene primer amplification. The data were produced by immunoSEQ multiplex PCR, yet TCRdb's version contains in-frame clones alone and is incomplete. The DNA gave D and trimming, while V, J and clone size come from that table. Of over 250,000 clones listed, about 89% are singletons. V usage is TRBV10-3 and J usage is TRBJ2-3; the match to TRBD1 covers 11 bases. This clonotype originated in a middle-aged man who had recovered from COVID-19. The sequenced sample consisted of peripheral blood. CDR3 loop: CAISVGGRDRGKDTQYF. The CDR3 DNA follows: TGTGCCATCAGTGTAGGAGGAAGGGACAGGGGGAAAGATACGCAGTATTTT.